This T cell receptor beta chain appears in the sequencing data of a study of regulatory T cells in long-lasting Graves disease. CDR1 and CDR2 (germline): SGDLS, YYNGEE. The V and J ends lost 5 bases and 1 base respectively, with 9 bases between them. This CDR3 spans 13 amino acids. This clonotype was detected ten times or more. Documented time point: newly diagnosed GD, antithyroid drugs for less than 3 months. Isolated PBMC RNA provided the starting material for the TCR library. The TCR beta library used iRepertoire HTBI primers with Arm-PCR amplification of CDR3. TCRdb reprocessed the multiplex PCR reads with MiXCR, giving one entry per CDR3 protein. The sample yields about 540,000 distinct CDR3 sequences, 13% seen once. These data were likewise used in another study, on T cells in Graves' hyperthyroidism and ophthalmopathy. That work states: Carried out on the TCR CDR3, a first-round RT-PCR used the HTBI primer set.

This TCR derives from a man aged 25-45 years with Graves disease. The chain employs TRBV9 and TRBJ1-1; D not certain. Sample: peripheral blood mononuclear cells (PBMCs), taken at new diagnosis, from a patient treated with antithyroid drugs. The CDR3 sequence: CASSPIWNTEAFF. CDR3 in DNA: TGTGCCAGCAGTCCCATCTGGAACACTGAAGCTTTCTTT.